This TCR beta chain was sequenced for a study of CD8 T cells in ankylosing spondylitis (TCRdb year 2017). Background for the entire study: To find TCR variants linked to disease, the study profiled T cell receptor beta repertoires in ankylosing spondylitis patients and healthy donors. Peripheral blood was sampled, and synovial fluid was additionally collected from ankylosing spondylitis patients. In total, the full study cohort was made up of roughly 110 healthy donors and 25 ankylosing spondylitis patients. The paper's findings and limits, for the study overall: The disease-linked clones were reported to be significantly enriched in matched synovial fluid samples from ankylosing spondylitis patients. The disease-linked clones showed a CD8+ phenotype and occurred at relatively low frequencies in peripheral blood. Some of the motif variants had been reported before in the synovial fluid and blood of reactive arthritis patients, a finding that suggests common disease-initiation mechanisms. Blood from ankylosing spondylitis patients appeared to be characterized by a TCR beta motif composed of 7 to 9 highly homologous amino acid variants.

Comments on this clonotype: The antigen it recognizes is unknown. No base-level quality is on record; no much larger clone is a single base apart.

The reads were generated on an Illumina HiSeq 2500. Quantitative 5'-RACE with molecular barcodes was the method used to prepare the TCR beta libraries. Processing in the source paper ran as follows. Disease-linked TCR variants were identified with a new computational method built on a probabilistic model of VDJ rearrangement. TCRdb took the public reads, trimmed them with fastp at Q25, ran MiXCR for clone calling and kept in-frame beta chains. Rows are unified per CDR3 protein, each entry keeping the most common DNA and genes. The V and J calls come from TCRdb's annotation, not from the publication. The sample table lists over 700,000 distinct CDR3 sequences, around 17% of them with a count of one. The top ten clonotypes cover approximately 18% of the sample. The clonotype originates from a male donor with ankylosing spondylitis. The sample was blood, either unsorted or a sorted T cell fraction (not recorded which).

The nucleotide sequence reads TGTGCCAGCAGTTTGGGGACCGTGTTAGGCTACACCTTC. It encodes CASSLGTVLGYTF. The V and J genes are TRBV12-3 or TRBV12-4 and TRBJ1-2; a tentative D call is TRBD1 (5 bases match). The CDR3, from cysteine to phenylalanine, totals 13 residues. The kept DNA is CDR3 alone, 39 bases in frame from the first base. The germline ends are 13 bases apart after V is trimmed by 3 bases and J by 8 bases.